Listed below are T cell receptor beta chains from one sample, sequenced in a study of glioma-infiltrating T cells after dendritic cell vaccination. Here immunoSEQ multiplex PCR was the method, and the copy in TCRdb shows in-frame clones only, minus some. The sample comprises around 92,000 clones, 65% to 85% of which are singletons, and about 5% rests with the top ten. This sample comprised blood, obtained after dendritic cell vaccination. These receptors were taken from a human donor with glioblastoma. Each CDR3 is given with its conserved first and last residue. D genes are given only for firm matches. Size is omitted from some rows. Given values are once, few, many or a class for expanded clones.

v_call	d_call	clone_size	j_call	cdr3_nt	cdr3_aa
TRBV27	TRBD1	-	TRBJ1-6	TGTGCCAGCAGTTTAACCCGACAGGGGCACTCACCCCTCCACTTT	CASSLTRQGHSPLHF
TRBV2	TRBD2	-	TRBJ2-7	TGTGCCAGCAGAGTGATGGCGGGAGGGAAAGGCGAGCAGTACTTC	CASRVMAGGKGEQYF
TRBV7-6	-	-	TRBJ1-1	TGTGCCAGCAGCTTAATTGGCCTCGGGGGATCTCACCTGAACACTGAAGCTTTCTTT	CASSLIGLGGSHLNTEAFF
TRBV10-3	-	few	TRBJ2-2	TGTGCCATCAGTGAGTCGGCAGAAACCGGGGAGCTGTTTTTT	CAISESAETGELFF
TRBV19	TRBD1	-	TRBJ1-5	TGTGCCAGTAGTCGAACCGGGACAGGGTATCAGCCCCAGCATTTT	CASSRTGTGYQPQHF
TRBV7-9	TRBD2	-	TRBJ2-5	TGTGCCAGCAGCTTGATAGCGGGAGGGCCTCGCGAGACCCAGTACTTC	CASSLIAGGPRETQYF
TRBV9	-	-	TRBJ1-6	TGTGCCAGCAGCGTAGTGCCAGATTTTCAGTCACCCCTCCACTTT	CASSVVPDFQSPLHF
TRBV7-6	-	-	TRBJ2-1	TGTGCCAGCAGCTTGGACAGCTCCCCGAACAATGAGCAGTTCTTC	CASSLDSSPNNEQFF
TRBV9	TRBD1	-	TRBJ1-1	TGTGCCAGCAGCGTAGAGGGGACAGGGAACACTGAAGCTTTCTTT	CASSVEGTGNTEAFF
TRBV18	-	-	TRBJ1-2	TGTGCCAGCTCACCCCCCCTGCAGGGAAATGGCTACACCTTC	CASSPPLQGNGYTF
TRBV7-6	-	-	TRBJ2-3	TGTGCCAGCAGCTTAAACTCTAGAGTTCAAGGAGATACGCAGTATTTT	CASSLNSRVQGDTQYF
TRBV29-1	-	few	TRBJ1-1	TGCAGCGTTGAAGGGCCAGGGTGGCGGAACACTGAAGCTTTCTTT	CSVEGPGWRNTEAFF
TRBV6-5	TRBD1	-	TRBJ2-7	TGTGCCAGCGGACAGGCTCACTACGAGCAGTACTTC	CASGQAHYEQYF
TRBV18	TRBD1	-	TRBJ1-5	TGTGCCAGCTCACCACAGGCTCCGACAGGGGCGGATCAGCCCCAGCATTTT	CASSPQAPTGADQPQHF
TRBV18	TRBD2	-	TRBJ2-2	TGTGCCAGCTCACCCGGGACTAGCGGGATACACACCGGGGAGCTGTTTTTT	CASSPGTSGIHTGELFF
TRBV4-2	TRBD2	-	TRBJ2-1	TGTGCCAGCAGCCATATACCGGGACTAGCCCCAATTTCCTTCTACAATGAGCAGTTCTTC	CASSHIPGLAPISFYNEQFF
TRBV6-6	-	-	TRBJ1-5	TGTGCCCTGACGGCGGATTTCAATCAGCCCCAGCATTTT	CALTADFNQPQHF
TRBV5-1	-	-	TRBJ2-7	TGCGCCAGCAGCTTAGAGGGCGGGGCCCCCTACGAGCAGTACTTC	CASSLEGGAPYEQYF
TRBV18	-	-	TRBJ1-2	TGTGCCAGCTCACCACCGGCAGGTTGGAACTATGGCTACACCTTC	CASSPPAGWNYGYTF
TRBV28	-	-	TRBJ1-2	TGTGCCAGCAGTTTTGTGGGCCGAACGATTTCTGGCTACACCTTC	CASSFVGRTISGYTF
TRBV5-1	-	few	TRBJ2-3	TGCGCCAGCTTATCAGGGTTCACAGATACGCAGTATTTT	CASLSGFTDTQYF
TRBV28	-	-	TRBJ1-4	TGTGCCAGCAGTCCCTGGTCGGGGAAGGACACTAATGAAAAACTGTTTTTT	CASSPWSGKDTNEKLFF
TRBV10-3	-	-	TRBJ2-3	TGTGCCACCGAACCGGGACATCCTACAGATACGCAGTATTTT	CATEPGHPTDTQYF
TRBV7-9	TRBD1	-	TRBJ1-2	TGTGCCAGCAGCTTAGAAGGACAGGGAGGCTACACCTTC	CASSLEGQGGYTF
TRBV28	TRBD1	-	TRBJ2-7	TGTGCCAGCAGTTTAACGACAGGGGGCCAATACGAGCAGTACTTC	CASSLTTGGQYEQYF
TRBV5-4	-	once	TRBJ2-3	TGTGCCAGCAGCTTGGCCTCCAAGACAGGTCCAGATACGCAGTATTTT	CASSLASKTGPDTQYF
TRBV5-5	-	-	TRBJ1-2	TGTGCCAGCAGCGGACGCGCGGGGGAATATGGCTACACCTTC	CASSGRAGEYGYTF
TRBV14	TRBD2	-	TRBJ2-7	TGTGCCAGCAGCCTGGGACTAGGACCTTACGAGCAGTACTTC	CASSLGLGPYEQYF
TRBV28	-	few	TRBJ2-6	TGTGCCAGCAGTTTAGGAGGGAACGGGGCCAACGTCCTGACTTTC	CASSLGGNGANVLTF
TRBV15	-	-	TRBJ1-2	TGTGCCACCAGCAGGGACAGAGGGTATGGCTACACCTTC	CATSRDRGYGYTF
TRBV7-3	-	once	TRBJ2-1	TGTGCCAGCAGCTTAACCGCGGAGATCTACAATGAGCAGTTCTTC	CASSLTAEIYNEQFF
TRBV6-5	TRBD1	-	TRBJ2-5	TGTGCCAGCAGTTTCGGACAGGGGGAGACCCAGTACTTC	CASSFGQGETQYF
TRBV6-5	TRBD2	few	TRBJ2-1	TGTGCCAGCAGTTACTTCAGCGGGGGGGCCAATGAGCAGTTCTTC	CASSYFSGGANEQFF
TRBV9	-	-	TRBJ2-2	TGTGCCAGCAGCTTAAACACCGGGGAGCTGTTTTTT	CASSLNTGELFF
TRBV10-3	TRBD1	-	TRBJ1-1	TGTGCCATCAGTAGGACAGGACCAGACACTGAAGCTTTCTTT	CAISRTGPDTEAFF
TRBV6-6	TRBD2	once	TRBJ2-3	TGTGCCACCCGGACTAGCGGCACAGATACGCAGTATTTT	CATRTSGTDTQYF
TRBV27	-	-	TRBJ2-1	TGTGCCAGCAGTTCCGAGTACTCTGAGCAGTTCTTC	CASSSEYSEQFF
TRBV2	TRBD1	once	TRBJ2-2	TGTGCCAGCAGCAGGACAGGGGACACCGGGGAGCTGTTTTTT	CASSRTGDTGELFF
TRBV28	TRBD1	-	TRBJ1-2	TGTGCCAGCAGTCCTCCGGGACAGGGACGGTCTGGCTACACCTTC	CASSPPGQGRSGYTF
TRBV2	TRBD1	-	TRBJ1-5	TGTGCCAGCAGCCGCGGACAGGGGCTTCAGCCCCAGCATTTT	CASSRGQGLQPQHF
TRBV5-6	-	once	TRBJ2-3	TGTGCCAGCAGCTTGGTCTCGCGTCTCCTGCGCACAGATACGCAGTATTTT	CASSLVSRLLRTDTQYF
TRBV6-1	TRBD1	-	TRBJ1-2	TGTGCCAGCAGTTCCCCGACAGGGGGCGACTTTGGCTACACCTTC	CASSSPTGGDFGYTF
TRBV6-1	-	-	TRBJ1-4	TGTGCCAGCAGCCGACAGATTGTTAATGAAAAACTGTTTTTT	CASSRQIVNEKLFF
TRBV5-1	TRBD2	-	TRBJ2-7	TGCGCCAGCAGCTCCGCGGGGGGTCCGTCCGAGCAGTACTTC	CASSSAGGPSEQYF
TRBV30	-	-	TRBJ2-7	TGTGCCTGGAGTCCAGACTACTACGAGCAGTACTTC	CAWSPDYYEQYF
TRBV30	-	few	TRBJ1-1	TGTGCCTGGGGGGTCAACAGGAGAGCTTTCTTT	CAWGVNRRAFF
TRBV6-5	TRBD1	once	TRBJ2-2	TGTGCCAGCAAAAGGGACAGGAACACCGGGGAGCTGTTTTTT	CASKRDRNTGELFF
TRBV6-5	-	-	TRBJ1-5	TGTGCCAGCAGTTCCCTTGGACAGTTCAATCAGCCCCAGCATTTT	CASSSLGQFNQPQHF